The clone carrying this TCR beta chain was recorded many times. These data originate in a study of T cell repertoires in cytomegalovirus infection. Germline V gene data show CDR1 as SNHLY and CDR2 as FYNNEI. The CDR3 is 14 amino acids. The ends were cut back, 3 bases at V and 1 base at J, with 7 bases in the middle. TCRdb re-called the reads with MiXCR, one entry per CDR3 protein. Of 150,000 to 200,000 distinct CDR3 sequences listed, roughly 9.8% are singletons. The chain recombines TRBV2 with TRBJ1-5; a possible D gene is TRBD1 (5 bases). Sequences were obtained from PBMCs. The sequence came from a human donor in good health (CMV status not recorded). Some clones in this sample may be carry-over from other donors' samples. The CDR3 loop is CASSDRQSNQPQHF. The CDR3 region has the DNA TGTGCCAGCAGTGATCGACAGAGCAATCAGCCCCAGCATTTT.